This TCR beta chain comes out of a study of CD8+ T cells in alopecia areata. The V and J ends lost 1 base and 2 bases respectively, with 8 bases between them. Per germline, CDR1 LNHDA and CDR2 SQIVND (reference sequence). The CDR3 is 14 amino acids. Indicated treatment: oral pan-JAK inhibitor, 5-10 mg twice daily. Individuals with alopecia areata gave both lesional scalp punch biopsies and peripheral blood for collection. Sequencing relied on a cDNA template that was reverse transcribed from extracted RNA. TCRdb's table, derived via immunoSEQ multiplex PCR, lists solely in-frame clones and lacks some. The profile shows more than 90,000 clones, approximately 60% of them singletons.

V and J are TRBV19 and TRBJ1-1; D possibly corresponds to TRBD1 (5 bases). Sequencing used CD8+ T cells sorted from blood, obtained at week 4, from a patient treated with tofacitinib. The clonotype originates from a human donor with alopecia areata. As DNA, the CDR3 is TGTGCCAGTAGTATAGCGGGGGGAAACACTGAAGCTTTCTTT. This sequence encodes CASSIAGGNTEAFF.